The clone carrying this TCR beta chain was observed a few times. Its matching antigen is unknown. The junction does not match germline at one end; this may be a read error. This sample is drawn from a study of T cells after yellow fever vaccination. The wider study: Preparation used SMART-Seq v4 Ultra Low Input for the low-cell-number fractions. Study results and limitations: Subsequent booster samples again held most clones from primary vaccination (more than 95% CD4, 85% to 90% CD8). Peak timing came faster in the weaker secondary response, day 5 versus 15.

Germline V lookup: CDR1 MNHEY, CDR2 SVGAGI. This CDR3 has 9 amino acids. One entry per CDR3 protein results from TCRdb running MiXCR on the 5' RACE reads. This sample has more than 350,000 distinct CDR3 sequences; around a tenth occur once, and the top ten carry less than 20%. The chain has TRBV6-5 and TRBJ2-7; TRBD1 matches at 9 bases. The receptor was derived from a man between 18 and 29 years old who received the YFV17D yellow fever vaccine. The sequences come from PBMCs, collected on the day of the first yellow fever vaccination. The CDR3 region has the DNA TGTGCCAGTGCCGGGACAGGGAAATTC. It translates to CASAGTGKF.